This is a list of T cell receptor beta chains from one sample in a study of metastatic and nonmetastatic thyroid tumors. MiXCR was used by TCRdb to re-call the PCR reads. The sample has more than 5,500 clones; under 45% are singletons. The sequenced material came from tumor tissue. The receptors were gathered from a female donor with papillary thyroid cancer or a benign thyroid nodule (not recorded which). Some clones in this sample may be carry-over from other donors' samples. CDR3s include the opening cysteine and the closing phenylalanine or tryptophan. Where a row states a size, it is once, few, many or the class of an expanded clone; other rows omit it.

v_gene	j_gene	abundance	CDR3aa
TRBV5-1	TRBJ2-2	once	CASSPDGTGELFF
TRBV20-1	.	.	CSALDPTQVQQFF
TRBV6-2/TRBV6-3	TRBJ1-1	few	CASTRGTTAEAFF
TRBV19	TRBJ2-5	.	CATQQDYGETQYF
TRBV28	TRBJ1-2	few	CARSTPQDKYGYTF
TRBV9	TRBJ2-1	.	CASSARDAAYNEQFF
TRBV12-5	TRBJ2-2	.	CASGLGLSTGELFF
TRBV6-2/TRBV6-3	TRBJ2-3	few	CASSFLGVEAQYF
TRBV7-2	TRBJ1-4	.	CASSLLADRGHEKLFF
TRBV30	TRBJ1-1	few	CAWTRTVGTEAFF
TRBV6-2/TRBV6-3	TRBJ2-1	few	CASSRGVIADNNEQFF
TRBV6-1	TRBJ2-3	.	CASSEAPGSTDTQYF
TRBV10-1	TRBJ2-1	.	CASSESGLADYNEQFF
TRBV5-1	TRBJ1-2	.	CASSLGTYNYGYTF
TRBV25-1	TRBJ1-1	.	CASRGMGGRGTEAFF
TRBV12-3/TRBV12-4	TRBJ2-7	few	CASSREGPSYEQYF
TRBV6-1	TRBJ2-7	few	CASSERGIDEQYF
TRBV4-1	TRBJ2-1	few	CASSGQGPYNEQFF
TRBV19	TRBJ1-1	.	CASSGGVKAFF
TRBV4-3	TRBJ2-1	medium-sized	CASSQGRGYNEQFF
TRBV11-2	TRBJ1-4	.	CASKQGRGRGISNEKLFF
TRBV7-3	TRBJ2-1	.	CASSLVGGGDEQFF